Listed below are T cell receptor beta chains from one sample, sequenced in a study of long-term antiretroviral therapy in people with HIV. This table comes from immunoSEQ multiplex PCR, and its TCRdb copy is limited to in-frame clones, with some not included. The sample has about 10,000 clones; approximately 78% are singletons. This specimen was unsorted PBMCs, taken 1.2 years after starting antiretroviral therapy. These receptors all come from a man aged 40-50 years with HIV. Both conserved end residues are part of each CDR3. A D gene is named only where the DNA matches it firmly. Expanded clones get a size class; other rows say once, few or many, or leave the size out.

CDR3	DNA	size	D	V	J
CASSYFGGVDTEAFF	TGTGCCAGCAGTTACTTCGGCGGGGTAGACACTGAAGCTTTCTTT	-	-	TRBV6-5	TRBJ1-1
CASSLEIRGSGNTIYF	TGTGCCAGCAGCTTGGAGATCAGGGGCTCTGGAAACACCATATATTTT	-	-	TRBV5-6	TRBJ1-3
CAWSVLAGDTQYF	TGTGCCTGGAGTGTACTCGCCGGAGATACGCAGTATTTT	-	-	TRBV30	TRBJ2-3
CASSQEGDGELFF	TGTGCCAGCAGCCAAGAGGGGGACGGGGAGCTGTTTTTT	-	-	TRBV14	TRBJ2-2
CASSLTGDTESIKPQHF	TGTGCCAGCAGCTTGACGGGTGACACCGAAAGTATTAAGCCCCAGCATTTT	-	-	TRBV5-6	TRBJ1-5
CACTGPKNIQYF	TGTGCCTGCACGGGGCCCAAAAACATTCAGTACTTC	-	-	TRBV6-1	TRBJ2-4
CASSIGNTEAFF	TGTGCCAGTAGTATCGGGAACACTGAAGCTTTCTTT	once	-	TRBV19	TRBJ1-1
CASSVAKQGVDGYTF	TGTGCCAGCAGCGTAGCTAAGCAGGGCGTAGATGGCTACACCTTC	-	-	TRBV9	TRBJ1-2
CAWKDTREQYF	TGTGCCTGGAAGGACACCCGCGAGCAGTACTTC	-	-	TRBV30	TRBJ2-7
CASSVAGRNTEAFF	TGTGCCAGCAGTGTGGCAGGGCGGAACACTGAAGCTTTCTTT	few	-	TRBV2	TRBJ1-1
CASSPGSGDYEQYF	TGCGCCAGCAGCCCCGGGAGCGGTGACTACGAGCAGTACTTC	once	-	TRBV4-3	TRBJ2-7
CASTASWADTQYF	TGTGCCAGCACCGCCTCATGGGCAGATACGCAGTATTTT	-	-	TRBV27	TRBJ2-3
CSVEYQGEGYTF	TGCAGCGTTGAATACCAGGGGGAAGGCTACACCTTC	-	TRBD1	TRBV29-1	TRBJ1-2
CASSQDRVGNYGYTF	TGTGCCAGCAGCCAAGATCGCGTGGGCAACTATGGCTACACCTTC	-	-	TRBV14	TRBJ1-2
CASSGFRVSGNTIYF	TGTGCCAGCAGTGGATTCAGGGTATCTGGAAACACCATATATTTT	few	-	TRBV6-1	TRBJ1-3
CASSLNIDTQYF	TGTGCCAGCAGCTTAAATATAGATACGCAGTATTTT	-	-	TRBV11-2	TRBJ2-3
CASSPDRVEQPQHF	TGTGCCAGCAGCCCGGACAGGGTAGAACAGCCCCAGCATTTT	few	TRBD1	TRBV7-6	TRBJ1-5
CASSLSQQGPFSPLHF	TGCGCCAGCAGCTTGAGTCAACAGGGGCCTTTCTCACCCCTCCACTTT	-	TRBD1	TRBV5-1	TRBJ1-6
CASSQFLAATKNSPLHF	TGCGCCAGCAGCCAATTTCTGGCAGCGACCAAAAATTCACCCCTCCACTTT	-	-	TRBV4-3	TRBJ1-6
CSVEDDYASSYNEQFF	TGCAGCGTTGAAGATGACTATGCTAGCTCCTACAATGAGCAGTTCTTC	-	-	TRBV29-1	TRBJ2-1
CAWSVGSYNEQFF	TGTGCCTGGAGTGTGGGCTCCTACAATGAGCAGTTCTTC	-	-	TRBV30	TRBJ2-1
CASSLTQGYYGYTF	TGCGCCAGCAGCTTGACCCAGGGATACTATGGCTACACCTTC	-	-	TRBV5-1	TRBJ1-2
CASSESRHTQYF	TGTGCCAGCAGTGAATCGAGACATACGCAGTATTTT	-	-	TRBV25-1	TRBJ2-3
CAISESTQAGESGYTF	TGTGCCATCAGTGAGTCGACTCAGGCAGGGGAGAGTGGCTACACCTTC	large	-	TRBV10-3	TRBJ1-2
CASSSIRGEGYTF	TGTGCCAGCAGCTCCATTAGGGGCGAGGGCTACACCTTC	-	-	TRBV5-4	TRBJ1-2
CAWSLRDYSSYEQYF	TGTGCCTGGAGCCTAAGGGATTATTCCTCCTACGAGCAGTACTTC	-	-	TRBV30	TRBJ2-7
CASSGEADTDTQYF	TGTGCCAGCAGTGGTGAGGCGGATACAGATACGCAGTATTTT	once	-	TRBV6-4	TRBJ2-3
CASSSGPNSGNTIYF	TGTGCCAGCAGCTCAGGGCCAAACTCTGGAAACACCATATATTTT	few	-	TRBV7-2	TRBJ1-3
CATSRDLGGTEAFF	TGTGCCACCAGCAGGGACCTAGGGGGCACTGAAGCTTTCTTT	-	-	TRBV15	TRBJ1-1
CASSSRVSSYNEQFF	TGCGCCAGCAGCTCACGAGTAAGCTCCTACAATGAGCAGTTCTTC	-	-	TRBV5-1	TRBJ2-1
CASSLAPVYSYNEQFF	TGTGCCAGCAGCTTAGCCCCAGTTTACTCCTACAATGAGCAGTTCTTC	-	-	TRBV7-8	TRBJ2-1
CASSLTLYGYTF	TGTGCCAGCAGCTTGACCCTGTATGGCTACACCTTC	-	-	TRBV5-6	TRBJ1-2
CASSPSGTSKGHEQFF	TGTGCCAGCAGTCCGTCCGGGACTAGTAAGGGCCATGAGCAGTTCTTC	once	TRBD2	TRBV6-4	TRBJ2-1